This record looks at one T cell receptor beta chain sequence and its context. Its antigen is not identified. This specimen comes from a study of T cell responses to AZD1222 COVID-19 vaccine. Study-wide findings and caveats: The reported proportion of spike-specific TCRs targeting unmutated variant regions was nearly half. Only 6 or 7 people who got AZD1222 tested seropositive at baseline.

V gave up 5 bases and J gave up 5 bases, with 16 bases separating them. The CDR3 contains 14 residues. Germline lookup yields CDR1 MNHEY and CDR2 SMNVEV (reference sequence). Doses given second, at about 4 or about 12 weeks, were pooled. This table comes from immunoSEQ multiplex PCR, and its TCRdb copy is limited to in-frame clones, with some not included. The sample yields 100,000 or so clones, about 86% seen once. The genes are TRBV27 and TRBJ2-7; D could derive from TRBD1 or TRBD2 (5 bases each). This receptor was obtained from an adult who received the AZD1222 COVID-19 vaccine. The specimen was peripheral blood, collected 28 days after the second AZD1222 dose. The CDR3 protein is CASSRSGTGNEQYF. DNA for the CDR3: TGTGCCAGCAGTCGATCCGGGACCGGCAACGAGCAGTACTTC.